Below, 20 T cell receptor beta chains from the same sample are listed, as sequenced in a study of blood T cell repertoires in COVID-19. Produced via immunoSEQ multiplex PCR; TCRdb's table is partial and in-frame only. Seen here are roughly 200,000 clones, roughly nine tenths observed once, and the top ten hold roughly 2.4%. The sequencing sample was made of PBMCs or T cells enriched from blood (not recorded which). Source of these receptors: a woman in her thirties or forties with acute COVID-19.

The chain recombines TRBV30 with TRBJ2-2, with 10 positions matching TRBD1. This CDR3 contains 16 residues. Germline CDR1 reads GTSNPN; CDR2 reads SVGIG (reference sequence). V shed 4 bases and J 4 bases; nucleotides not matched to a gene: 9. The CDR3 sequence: CAWNWLGQGTTGELFF. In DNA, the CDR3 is TGTGCCTGGAACTGGCTGGGACAGGGGACCACCGGGGAGCTGTTTTTT. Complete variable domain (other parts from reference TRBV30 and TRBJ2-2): SQTIHQWPATLVQPVGSPLSLECTVEGTSNPNLYWYRQAAGRGLQLLFYSVGIGQISSEVPQNLSASRPQDRQFILSSKKLLLSDSGFYLCAWNWLGQGTTGELFFGEGSRLTVL.

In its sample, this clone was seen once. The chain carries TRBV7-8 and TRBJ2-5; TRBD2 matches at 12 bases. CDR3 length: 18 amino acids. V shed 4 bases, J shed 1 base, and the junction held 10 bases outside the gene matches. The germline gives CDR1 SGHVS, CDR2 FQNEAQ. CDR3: CASSSHLAGGPFQETQYF. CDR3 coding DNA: TGTGCCAGCAGCTCCCATCTAGCGGGGGGGCCCTTCCAAGAGACCCAGTACTTC.

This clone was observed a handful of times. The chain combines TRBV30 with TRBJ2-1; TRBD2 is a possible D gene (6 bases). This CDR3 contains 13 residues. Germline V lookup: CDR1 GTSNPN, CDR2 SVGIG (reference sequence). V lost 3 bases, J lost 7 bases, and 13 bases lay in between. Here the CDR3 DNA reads TGTGCCTGGAGCTCTAGCGAAAGAAATGAGCAGTTCTTC. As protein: CAWSSSERNEQFF. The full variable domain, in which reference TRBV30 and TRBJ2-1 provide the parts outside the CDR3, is SQTIHQWPATLVQPVGSPLSLECTVEGTSNPNLYWYRQAAGRGLQLLFYSVGIGQISSEVPQNLSASRPQDRQFILSSKKLLLSDSGFYLCAWSSSERNEQFFGPGTRLTVL.

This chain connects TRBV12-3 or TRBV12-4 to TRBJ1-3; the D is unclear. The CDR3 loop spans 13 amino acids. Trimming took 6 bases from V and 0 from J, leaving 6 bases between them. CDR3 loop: CASSDNSGNTIYF. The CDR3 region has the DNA TGTGCCAGCAGCGACAACTCTGGAAACACCATATATTTT.

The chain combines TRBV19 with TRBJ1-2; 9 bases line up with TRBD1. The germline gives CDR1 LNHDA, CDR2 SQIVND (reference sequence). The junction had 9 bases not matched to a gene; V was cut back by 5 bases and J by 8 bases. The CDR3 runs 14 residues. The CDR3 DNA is TGTGCCAGTAGTTCTGGGACAGGGTCGGCGGGCTACACCTTC. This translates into CASSSGTGSAGYTF.

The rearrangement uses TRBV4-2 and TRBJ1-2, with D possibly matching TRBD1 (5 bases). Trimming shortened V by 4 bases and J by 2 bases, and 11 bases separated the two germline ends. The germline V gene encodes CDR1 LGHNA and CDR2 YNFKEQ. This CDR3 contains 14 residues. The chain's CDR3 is CASSRGVSNYGYTF. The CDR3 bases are TGTGCCAGCAGCCGGGGGGTTTCAAACTATGGCTACACCTTC.

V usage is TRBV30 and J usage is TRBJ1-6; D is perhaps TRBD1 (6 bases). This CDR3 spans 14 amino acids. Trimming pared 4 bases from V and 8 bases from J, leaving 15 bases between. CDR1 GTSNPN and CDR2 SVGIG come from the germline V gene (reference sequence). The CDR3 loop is CAWTSGGTDSPLHF. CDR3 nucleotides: TGTGCCTGGACCTCGGGGGGCACGGATTCACCCCTCCACTTT.

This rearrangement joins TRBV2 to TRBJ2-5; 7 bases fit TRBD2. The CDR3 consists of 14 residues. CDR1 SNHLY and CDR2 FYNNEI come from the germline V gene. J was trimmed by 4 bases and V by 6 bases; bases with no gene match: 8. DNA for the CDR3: TGTGCCAGCAGACGGGACTGGGGGGGAGAGACCCAGTACTTC. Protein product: CASRRDWGGETQYF.

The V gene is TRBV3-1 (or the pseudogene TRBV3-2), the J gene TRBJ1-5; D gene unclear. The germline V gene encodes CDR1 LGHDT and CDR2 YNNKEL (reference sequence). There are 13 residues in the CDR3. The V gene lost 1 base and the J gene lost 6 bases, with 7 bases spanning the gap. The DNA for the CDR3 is TGTGCCAGCAGCCAAGGCGGAGGTCAGCCCCAGCATTTT. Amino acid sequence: CASSQGGGQPQHF.

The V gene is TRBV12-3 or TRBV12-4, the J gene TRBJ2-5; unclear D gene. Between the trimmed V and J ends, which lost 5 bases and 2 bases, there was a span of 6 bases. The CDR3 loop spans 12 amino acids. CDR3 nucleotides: TGTGCCAGCAGTACAAAACAAGAGACCCAGTACTTC. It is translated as CASSTKQETQYF.

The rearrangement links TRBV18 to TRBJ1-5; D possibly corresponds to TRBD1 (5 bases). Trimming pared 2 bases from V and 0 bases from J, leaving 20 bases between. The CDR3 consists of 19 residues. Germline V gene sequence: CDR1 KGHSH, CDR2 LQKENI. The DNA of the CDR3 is TGTGCCAGCTCACCAAGCGTTGGGACTAACGGGGGTAGCAATCAGCCCCAGCATTTT. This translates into CASSPSVGTNGGSNQPQHF.

The CDR3: CASRTRTDTQYF. The CDR3 nucleotides read TGTGCCAGCAGGACTAGGACAGATACGCAGTATTTT. The V call is TRBV6-5, the J call TRBJ2-3; D possibly corresponds to TRBD2 (6 bases). The germline gives CDR1 MNHEY, CDR2 SVGAGI. Deletions cut 6 bases from V and 3 bases from J, with 7 bases between. The length of the CDR3 is 12 residues.

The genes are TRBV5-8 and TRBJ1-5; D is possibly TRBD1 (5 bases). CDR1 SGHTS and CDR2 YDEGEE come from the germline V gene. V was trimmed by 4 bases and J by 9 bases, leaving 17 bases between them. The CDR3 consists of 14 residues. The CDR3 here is CASSIDRTSRPQHF. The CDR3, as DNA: TGTGCCAGCAGCATCGACAGAACCTCGCGGCCCCAGCATTTT.

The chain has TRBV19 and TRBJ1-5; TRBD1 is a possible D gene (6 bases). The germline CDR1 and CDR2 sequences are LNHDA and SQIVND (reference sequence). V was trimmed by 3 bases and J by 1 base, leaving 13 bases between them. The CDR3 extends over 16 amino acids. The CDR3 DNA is TGTGCCAGTAGTATTCTAAGGGGGTCGAGCAATCAGCCCCAGCATTTT. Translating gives CASSILRGSSNQPQHF. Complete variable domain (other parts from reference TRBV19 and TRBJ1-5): DGGITQSPKYLFRKEGQNVTLSCEQNLNHDAMYWYRQDPGQGLRLIYYSQIVNDFQKGDIAEGYSVSREKKESFPLTVTSAQKNPTAFYLCASSILRGSSNQPQHFGDGTRLSIL.

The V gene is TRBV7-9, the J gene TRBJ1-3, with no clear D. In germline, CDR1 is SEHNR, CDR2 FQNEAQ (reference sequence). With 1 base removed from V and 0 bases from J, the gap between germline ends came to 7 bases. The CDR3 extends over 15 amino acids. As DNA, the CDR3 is TGTGCCAGCAGCTTAGACAGACACTCTGGAAACACCATATATTTT. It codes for CASSLDRHSGNTIYF.

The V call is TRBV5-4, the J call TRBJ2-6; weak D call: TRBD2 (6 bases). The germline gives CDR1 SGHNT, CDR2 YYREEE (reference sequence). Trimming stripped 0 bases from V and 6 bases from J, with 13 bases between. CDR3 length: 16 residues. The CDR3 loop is CASSLDGGSEANVLTF. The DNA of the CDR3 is TGTGCCAGCAGCTTGGATGGGGGGTCGGAGGCCAACGTCCTGACTTTC.

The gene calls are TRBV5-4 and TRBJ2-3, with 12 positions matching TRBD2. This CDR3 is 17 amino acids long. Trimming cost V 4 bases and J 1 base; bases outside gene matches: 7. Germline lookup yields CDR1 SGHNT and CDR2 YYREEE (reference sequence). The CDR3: CASSTPLAGGGTDTQYF. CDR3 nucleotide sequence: TGTGCCAGCAGCACACCACTAGCGGGGGGAGGCACAGATACGCAGTATTTT.

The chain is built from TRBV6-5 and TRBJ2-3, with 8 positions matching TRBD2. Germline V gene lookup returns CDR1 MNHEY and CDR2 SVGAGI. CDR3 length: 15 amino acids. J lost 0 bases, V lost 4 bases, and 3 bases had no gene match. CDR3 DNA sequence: TGTGCCAGCAGTTTTAGCGGGGTTAGCACAGATACGCAGTATTTT. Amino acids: CASSFSGVSTDTQYF.

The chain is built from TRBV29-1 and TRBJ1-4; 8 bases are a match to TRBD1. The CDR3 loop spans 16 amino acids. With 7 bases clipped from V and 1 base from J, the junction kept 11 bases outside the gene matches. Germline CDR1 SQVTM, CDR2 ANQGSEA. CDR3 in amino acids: CSARGQGIGTNEKLFF. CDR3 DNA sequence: TGCAGCGCCCGAGGACAGGGAATTGGAACTAATGAAAAACTGTTTTTT.

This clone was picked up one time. For the CDR3, the DNA is TGCGCCAGCAGCGCAGGGGGCGGTAATGGCTACACCTTC. It translates to CASSAGGGNGYTF. V gene TRBV5-1 combines with J gene TRBJ1-2, with 8 bases identical to TRBD1. V dropped 4 bases and J dropped 6; count of bases not matched to a gene: 5. The CDR3 extends over 13 amino acids. Germline V gene sequence: CDR1 SGHRS, CDR2 YFSETQ.